This record looks at one T cell receptor beta chain sequence and its context. Its antigen remains undetermined. No much larger clonotype is one base removed from it; base qualities were not supplied. The immunoSEQ Assay, a bias-controlled multiplex PCR, was used to amplify TCRbeta CDR3 regions from genomic DNA. Per the source publication's procedure: Within the assay, amplification of reference gene primers was used to estimate how many nucleated cells each sample contained. To quantify the absolute abundance of each unique TCRbeta CDR3 rearrangement, sequence reads were collapsed and filtered. For each sample, productive Simpson clonality was calculated by taking the square root of Simpson's diversity index across productive rearrangements. TCRdb retrieved this table from immuneACCESS and kept in-frame rearrangements only. Not all clones are present; in checked studies, unresolved V genes account for under half, and no reason is known for the remainder. Clone size and the V and J calls come from that table; the DNA yielded D and trimming. The sample table holds some 95,000 clones, of which about 80% were seen once. The ten largest clones capture approximately 25% of the sample.

V and J are trimmed by 4 bases and 2 bases, and the gene matches miss 13 bases of the junction. Inclusive of the bounding cysteine and phenylalanine, the CDR3 is 18 residues long. Only the CDR3 portion is preserved as DNA: 54 bases, with reading frame beginning at the first base. CDR1 and CDR2 are drawn from the germline V gene: SGHTS, YDEGEE. This sample is drawn from a study of blood T cell repertoires in COVID-19 (dated by TCRdb to 2020 to 2021). In terms of the full investigation: Samples from collaborators originated in the United States, Italy and Spain and spanned both the acute and convalescent phases of COVID-19. The prospective study material was composed of cDNA or gDNA derived from T cells, B-cell-depleted T cells, or PBMCs. Subjects who had been exposed to COVID-19, were actively infected with it, or had recovered from it provided the deeply sampled blood TCRbeta repertoires that made up the dataset. The repertoires were made available in a free public database intended to serve as a resource for research on the immune response to SARS-CoV-2. The samples were drawn from the first 160 participants of the ongoing ImmuneRACE study and from 950 to 1,500 subjects provided by 6 global collaborators. Sample metadata almost always included a de-identified subject ID, COVID-19 status, age in years and sex. HLA class I and class II types, where available, came from metadata supplied by the sample provider rather than from assay-based typing. What the research found in general, with its limitations: How much clinical and demographic metadata was included differed by source and by participant, and the metadata was provided uncurated.

Whole blood was collected in K2EDTA tubes by collaborating institutions according to the institutions' own protocols. For TCRbeta analysis, collaborators shipped samples in one of three forms: frozen whole blood, isolated PBMCs, or DNA extracted from either of those sample types. The rearranged segments are TRBV5-8 and TRBJ2-1, with 9 bases aligning to TRBD2. The sequence came from a man between 65 and 85 years old with acute or convalescent COVID-19. Source material: peripheral blood. In nucleotides, the sequence is TGTGCCAGCAGCCATGCGACTGGCGGGAGGGGTACCTACAATGAGCAGTTCTTC. The encoded protein is CASSHATGGRGTYNEQFF.